The source of this T cell receptor beta chain is a study of beta chain features in type 1 diabetes. In the case of this clone: As yet, its antigen is unknown.

All of the isolated RNA was reverse transcribed, so expressed TCRB transcripts were sequenced. Assay: immunoSEQ multiplex PCR; the TCRdb copy retains only in-frame clones and omits some. The sample consists of around 330,000 clones, about 10% of them appearing once. CDR3 length equals 11 residues. Germline V gene data show CDR1 as MNHEY and CDR2 as SVGAGI. V was pared by 6 bases and J by 11 bases, with 11 bases between. Study results and caveats: Shorter TCRB CDR3s, moderately but significantly so, were found in Type 1 diabetes patients in all four CD4+ subsets.

This TCR was sampled from a woman aged 30 to 39 in good health. The chain is built from TRBV6-5 and TRBJ1-5; D is uncertain. Sequencing was done on a sample of naive CD4+ T cells from blood. CDR3 loop: CASSLSGAQHF. The CDR3 coding sequence is TGTGCCAGCAGCCTCTCCGGGGCCCAGCATTTT.